These 12 T cell receptor beta chains were sequenced from one sample in a study of blood T cell repertoires in COVID-19. The assay was immunoSEQ multiplex PCR, and TCRdb's table has in-frame clones only and misses some. The sample holds about 200,000 clones; about 90% are singletons and the top ten take about 0.72%. Sequencing was performed on peripheral blood. The receptors here all came from a woman between 65 and 79 years old with acute or convalescent COVID-19.

The chain combines TRBV7-2 with TRBJ2-5, with TRBD1 as a possible D gene (6 bases). This CDR3 is built from 14 residues. The V gene's germline CDR1 is SGHTA and CDR2 FQGNSA. Trimming removed 1 base from V and 3 bases from J, with 9 bases in between. The CDR3 region is CASSLDRTEETQYF. The CDR3 coding sequence is TGTGCCAGCAGCTTAGATAGGACAGAAGAGACCCAGTACTTC.

V and J are TRBV27 and TRBJ2-2; 12 nucleotides align to TRBD2. The germline CDR1 and CDR2 sequences are MNHEY and SMNVEV (reference sequence). Trimming at V came to 3 bases and at J to 7 bases, leaving 6 bases not matched to a gene. The CDR3 extends over 16 amino acids. The chain's CDR3 is CASSFGLAGTYGELFF. The CDR3 nucleotides read TGTGCCAGCAGTTTCGGACTAGCGGGAACTTACGGGGAGCTGTTTTTT.

In its sample, this clone was seen once. This rearrangement joins TRBV7-8 to TRBJ2-5; 7 nucleotides line up with TRBD1. The V gene's germline CDR1 is SGHVS and CDR2 FQNEAQ. J lost 5 bases, V lost 0 bases, and 6 bases had no gene match. The CDR3 extends over 15 amino acids. The CDR3 here is CASSLAPRGPETQYF. In DNA, the CDR3 is TGTGCCAGCAGCTTAGCGCCAAGGGGGCCGGAGACCCAGTACTTC.

The chain uses TRBV27 and TRBJ2-3, with unresolved D. The CDR3 totals 14 residues. Trimming removed 6 bases from V and 0 bases from J, with 10 bases in between. CDR1 and CDR2 (germline): MNHEY, SMNVEV (reference sequence). For the CDR3, the DNA is TGTGCCAGCAGGGCCTTGTCTAGCACAGATACGCAGTATTTT. The encoded protein is CASRALSSTDTQYF.

The J gene is TRBJ1-6, the V gene TRBV28; D is ambiguous. Trimming cost V 6 bases and J 14 bases, with 20 bases left between them. This CDR3 contains 14 residues. Per germline, CDR1 MDHEN and CDR2 SYDVKM. The DNA of the CDR3 is TGTGCCAGCAGCTGGGCTGCACCTCCTGCCACCCTCCACTTT. This translates into CASSWAAPPATLHF.

The chain uses TRBV4-2 and TRBJ1-1; D might be TRBD1 (5 bases). The CDR3 contains 13 residues. V shed 3 bases and J shed 6 bases, with 11 bases lying between them. Germline V gene data show CDR1 as LGHNA and CDR2 as YNFKEQ. The CDR3 loop reads CASSHPGGAEAFF. CDR3 sequence (DNA): TGTGCCAGCAGCCATCCCGGGGGTGCTGAAGCTTTCTTT.

This clone was seen a single time. The chain is built from TRBV7-9 and TRBJ1-2, with D tentatively TRBD1 (6 bases). This CDR3 is 16 amino acids long. V lost 2 bases and J lost 2, with 15 bases in between. Germline V gives CDR1 SEHNR, CDR2 FQNEAQ (reference sequence). The CDR3 nucleotides read TGTGCCAGCAGCTTAACGGGTTCGGGACAAAACTATGGCTACACCTTC. It yields the protein CASSLTGSGQNYGYTF.

The chain couples TRBV9 to TRBJ1-3; TRBD1 is a possible D gene (6 bases). Trimming cost V 4 bases and J 0 bases, with 11 bases left between them. The CDR3 is 15 residues long. Germline CDR1 is SGDLS and CDR2 is YYNGEE. The CDR3 nucleotides read TGTGCCAGCAGCCTACAGGGTAGCTCTGGAAACACCATATATTTT. This encodes CASSLQGSSGNTIYF.

This rearrangement joins TRBV19 to TRBJ1-5; D possibly corresponds to TRBD1 (5 bases). Germline CDR1 reads LNHDA; CDR2 reads SQIVND (reference sequence). The V end was cut by 4 bases, the J end by 8 bases, with 12 bases between. The CDR3 covers 13 residues. In DNA form, the CDR3 reads TGTGCCAGTAGTAAGAACAGGCAGGAGCCCCAGCATTTT. Its protein is CASSKNRQEPQHF.

The chain uses TRBV6-5 and TRBJ1-3; no firm D call. Trimming removed 7 bases at V and 6 bases at J, with 13 bases between. Looked up from germline, CDR1 is MNHEY and CDR2 is SVGAGI. The CDR3 extends over 13 amino acids. CDR3: CASTKLRENTIYF. In DNA, the CDR3 is TGTGCCAGCACCAAATTGAGGGAAAACACCATATATTTT.

This sequence joins TRBV29-1 and TRBJ1-1; no firm D call. Trimming stripped 4 bases from V and 0 bases from J, with 6 bases between. CDR3 size: 12 residues. Germline V gene sequence: CDR1 SQVTM, CDR2 ANQGSEA. In DNA, the CDR3 is TGCAGCGTTGGTAGTATGAACACTGAAGCTTTCTTT. Protein product: CSVGSMNTEAFF.

The V call is TRBV3-1 (or the pseudogene TRBV3-2), the J call TRBJ1-3; tentative D call: TRBD1 (5 bases). CDR1 and CDR2 from the germline V gene are LGHDT and YNNKEL (reference sequence). The CDR3 extends over 14 amino acids. Trimming removed 2 bases from V and 4 bases from J, with 9 bases in between. This CDR3 reads CASSQLGGGNTIYF. CDR3 nucleotides: TGTGCCAGCAGCCAATTGGGGGGAGGAAACACCATATATTTT.